This T cell receptor (beta chain) is from a study of PD-1 blockade in classical Hodgkin lymphoma (dated by TCRdb to about 2020). Context from the whole study: Nivolumab dosing was 3 mg/kg intravenously every 2 weeks, continuing until either disease progression or unacceptable toxicity. To define a peripheral blood immune signature of response to PD-1 blockade in classical Hodgkin lymphoma, the study combined TCR beta sequencing with CyTOF.

Paper-wide results and their limitations: By C4D1, a significant rise was seen in CD4+ TCR diversity but not in CD8+ TCR diversity (p=0.0027 vs p=0.16), and the rise was most apparent among complete responders (p=0.02). Trial patients achieving complete response had baseline diversity similar to newly diagnosed patients, whereas partial responders and progressors had significantly lower diversity. The study was restricted to a single clinical trial cohort, and the causes of repertoire differences, possibly disease activity or prior therapy, were left undefined. Newly diagnosed patients were reported to have lower baseline TCR diversity than healthy donors, and relapsed/refractory patients were reported to have lower baseline TCR diversity still. Diversity was lower in patients who began nivolumab less than 1 year after ASCT, so these patients were left out of later analyses to avoid confounding by immune reconstitution.

What the time point label conveys for this sample: cycle 4 day 1 (C4D1), after five to seven weeks of nivolumab. Every trial patient had relapsed after autologous stem cell transplantation, and cohorts A, B and C differed in prior brentuximab vedotin exposure. The trial cohort included 50 or so patients with relapsed/refractory classical Hodgkin lymphoma, and each patient had a best overall response of complete response, partial response or progressive disease. Single-agent nivolumab was administered to trial patients in the multi-cohort phase II CheckMate 205 trial. Best overall response was determined by an independent review committee according to the 2007 International Working Group response criteria. Trial PBMCs were collected just before the start of nivolumab (C1D1) and during therapy at cycle 2 day 1 and cycle 4 day 1. After peripheral blood was drawn into 8 mL Vacutainer Cell Preparation Tubes, PBMCs were isolated by centrifugation and then cryopreserved.

The Qiagen DNeasy kit was used to extract genomic DNA from unsorted PBMCs and from the negatively selected CD4+ and CD8+ fractions. TCR beta CDR3 regions were amplified by immunoSEQ multiplex PCR using primers annealing to V and J segments. A synthetic immune receptor repertoire was used to minimize amplification bias, and any residual bias was removed computationally once sequencing was done. For the original study's pipeline: Repertoire diversity was quantified as the Shannon entropy index using custom Python scripts. Unsorted, CD4+ and CD8+ repertoires were analyzed separately, except for combined analyses in which CD4+ and CD8+ sequences were merged in silico. Clonal expansion was defined as at least a 2-fold frequency increase after treatment relative to C1D1, with a pseudocount of 0.5 for undetected baseline clones. Clones with 0 or 1 copy at C1D1 were classified as singleton clones, and clones with 2 or more copies were classified as non-singleton clones. Clones expanded in unsorted samples were annotated as CD4+, CD8+ or unknown by matching protein sequences in sorted samples from the same patient. Wilcoxon tests were applied to paired samples to test diversity changes from C1D1 to C4D1. Not all clones reach the TCRdb copy of this immuneACCESS table, which keeps in-frame sequences only. Checked studies attribute under half of the gap to unresolved V genes and leave the rest unexplained. From that table come the V and J calls and clone size; the DNA was used to work out D and trimming. This sample is represented by about 47,000 clones; about 90% of them were singletons. The top ten hold over 11% of the sample.

On this clone itself: Its antigen specificity is not known. One base away there is no much larger clone; base qualities are not given.

The input for sequencing was peripheral blood mononuclear cells (PBMCs), taken before the fourth cycle of nivolumab. The TCR comes from a human donor with classical Hodgkin lymphoma.

The nucleotides read TGTGCCAGCAGCTTTTATTTTTCGGGGACAGGGGTTGCCTATGGCTACACCTTC. Its coded protein is CASSFYFSGTGVAYGYTF. The rearrangement combines TRBV5-6 with TRBJ1-2; 10 bases in the middle match TRBD1. Trimming leaves V shorter by 2 bases and J shorter by 4 bases, with the junction holding 14 bases beyond the gene matches. The CDR3 starts with the cysteine, ends with the phenylalanine, and has 18 residues. Only CDR3 DNA is held: 54 bases, read in frame from base 1. The germline V gene encodes CDR1 SGHDT and CDR2 YYEEEE.